The next 10 T cell receptor beta chains were all read from a single sample in a study of blood T cell repertoires in COVID-19. The assay was immunoSEQ multiplex PCR, and TCRdb's table has in-frame clones only and misses some. The sample lists some 340,000 clones, around four fifths occurring once. Material for sequencing was peripheral blood. These receptors were obtained from a man aged 25-40 years with active or convalescent COVID-19.

The chain uses TRBV27 and TRBJ1-5, with 7 bases identical to TRBD1. The CDR3 spans 17 residues. J lost 0 bases, V lost 5 bases, and 10 bases had no gene match. CDR1 and CDR2 (germline): MNHEY, SMNVEV (reference sequence). The DNA for the CDR3 is TGTGCCAGCAGTCCCCAAGACAGGGTCTATAGCAATCAGCCCCAGCATTTT. This codes for CASSPQDRVYSNQPQHF.

The V gene is TRBV25-1, the J gene TRBJ2-5, with 13 bases identical to TRBD2. V shed 4 bases and J 5 bases; nucleotides not matched to a gene: 1. The CDR3 loop spans 14 amino acids. CDR1 and CDR2 (germline): MGHDK, SYGVNS. CDR3 nucleotides: TGTGCCAGCAGTGGACTAGCGGGGGGTGAGACCCAGTACTTC. This codes for CASSGLAGGETQYF.

The chain is built from TRBV27 and TRBJ2-6; D is undetermined. CDR1 is MNHEY and CDR2 is SMNVEV in the germline V gene (reference sequence). Trimming left V 8 bases short and J 0 bases short, with 8 bases between. The CDR3 has 14 amino acids. CDR3 nucleotide sequence: TGTGCCAGCGGCCGGGTCTCTGGGGCCAACGTCCTGACTTTC. It encodes CASGRVSGANVLTF.

The chain employs TRBV3-1 (or the pseudogene TRBV3-2) and TRBJ2-1, with 9 bases lining up with TRBD2. The germline V gene encodes CDR1 LGHDT and CDR2 YNNKEL (reference sequence). The length of the CDR3 is 14 residues. The J segment lost 4 bases and the V segment lost 5 bases, leaving 3 bases of the junction unmatched. CDR3 amino acids: CASSGAGGYNEQFF. CDR3 bases: TGTGCCAGCAGCGGAGCGGGAGGATACAATGAGCAGTTCTTC.

This sequence joins TRBV30 and TRBJ2-3; 11 nucleotides line up with TRBD2. The V segment lost 4 bases and the J segment 6 bases; nucleotides outside the gene matches: 9. From germline, CDR1 is GTSNPN and CDR2 SVGIG (reference sequence). The CDR3 totals 15 residues. The CDR3 protein is CAWNSGGGTGDTQYF. The DNA of the CDR3 is TGTGCCTGGAATAGCGGGGGGGGGACTGGCGATACGCAGTATTTT. The full variable domain, in which reference TRBV30 and TRBJ2-3 provide the parts outside the CDR3, is SQTIHQWPATLVQPVGSPLSLECTVEGTSNPNLYWYRQAAGRGLQLLFYSVGIGQISSEVPQNLSASRPQDRQFILSSKKLLLSDSGFYLCAWNSGGGTGDTQYFGPGTRLTVL.

The CDR3 sequence: CASSHLATDTQYF. CDR3 nucleotides: TGTGCCAGCAGCCATTTAGCAACAGATACGCAGTATTTT. V gene TRBV3-1 (or the pseudogene TRBV3-2) combines with J gene TRBJ2-3, with D unresolved. Germline CDR1 reads LGHDT; CDR2 reads YNNKEL (reference sequence). Trimming took 3 bases from V and 3 from J, leaving 7 bases between them. CDR3 length: 13 amino acids.

The chain links TRBV2 to TRBJ2-5; 9 nucleotides agree with TRBD2. The CDR3 is 15 amino acids. Germline V gene sequence: CDR1 SNHLY, CDR2 FYNNEI. Germline trimming cut 9 bases from V and 1 base from J; bases unmatched to any gene: 9. The CDR3 loop is CASDPGTSTQETQYF. CDR3 coding DNA: TGTGCCAGTGACCCCGGGACTAGCACCCAAGAGACCCAGTACTTC.

The chain carries TRBV7-2 and TRBJ2-7, with D perhaps TRBD2 (5 bases). The germline CDR1 and CDR2 sequences are SGHTA and FQGNSA. V was trimmed by 0 bases and J by 3 bases, leaving 12 bases between them. The CDR3 is 15 residues long. Written as DNA, the CDR3 is TGTGCCAGCAGCTTAGCTGGCGGGTTTAACTACGAGCAGTACTTC. The encoded protein is CASSLAGGFNYEQYF.

The rearrangement links TRBV5-6 to TRBJ2-7; D uncertain. Germline lookup yields CDR1 SGHDT and CDR2 YYEEEE. Trimming left V 4 bases short and J 0 bases short, with 17 bases between. This CDR3 is built from 16 residues. CDR3 protein: CASSPDSASSSYEQYF. Written as DNA, the CDR3 is TGTGCCAGCAGCCCTGACTCAGCCAGCAGCTCCTACGAGCAGTACTTC.

The chain combines TRBV9 with TRBJ1-1; TRBD1 might be the D (5 bases). Germline CDR1 reads SGDLS; CDR2 reads YYNGEE. The length of the CDR3 is 14 residues. The V end was cut by 3 bases, the J end by 1 base, with 10 bases between. The CDR3 sequence: CASSESRENTEAFF. The CDR3 coding sequence is TGTGCCAGCAGCGAATCCAGGGAGAACACTGAAGCTTTCTTT. Variable domain in full (rest from reference TRBV9 and TRBJ1-1): DSGVTQTPKHLITATGQRVTLRCSPRSGDLSVYWYQQSLDQGLQFLIQYYNGEERAKGNILERFSAQQFPDLHSELNLSSLELGDSALYFCASSESRENTEAFFGQGTRLTVV.